The rows below give T cell receptor beta chains drawn from one sample of a study of regulatory T cells in long-lasting Graves disease. TCRdb fed the multiplex PCR reads into MiXCR, producing one record per CDR3 protein. The sample consists of around 250,000 distinct CDR3 sequences, around 21% of them appearing once. Sequenced material: peripheral blood mononuclear cells (PBMCs), taken at new diagnosis, from a patient treated with antithyroid drugs. These receptors all come from a female donor with Graves disease. CDR3s include the opening cysteine and the closing phenylalanine or tryptophan. The D gene is left open where the match is weak. The size entry is marked missing in some rows and otherwise reads once, few, many or a size class.

v_call: TRBV2; clone_size: -; d_call: TRBD2; j_call: TRBJ2-7; cdr3_nt: TGTGCCAGCAGTGACTACGGGACTAGCGGAGGATACGAGCAGTACTTC; cdr3_aa: CASSDYGTSGGYEQYF
v_call: TRBV24-1; clone_size: many; d_call: -; j_call: TRBJ2-2; cdr3_nt: TGTGCCACCAGTGATTTGGGAAGGACCGGGGAGCTGTTTTTT; cdr3_aa: CATSDLGRTGELFF
v_call: TRBV5-1; clone_size: many; d_call: -; j_call: TRBJ2-4; cdr3_nt: TGCGCCAGCAGCTTGGGCGGCGGCACTTTAGCCAAAAACATTCAGTACTTC; cdr3_aa: CASSLGGGTLAKNIQYF
v_call: TRBV7-9; clone_size: many; d_call: -; j_call: TRBJ2-5; cdr3_nt: TGTGCCAGCAGCTTATCCGGGAATCAAGAGACCCAGTACTTC; cdr3_aa: CASSLSGNQETQYF
v_call: TRBV10-2; clone_size: many; d_call: -; j_call: TRBJ2-3; cdr3_nt: TGCGCCAGCAGTGTACCGGGATCTTTTAGCACAGATACGCAGTATTTT; cdr3_aa: CASSVPGSFSTDTQYF
v_call: TRBV20-1; clone_size: few; d_call: TRBD1; j_call: TRBJ2-7; cdr3_nt: TGCAGTGCTAACCGACAGGGAACCCACGAGCAGTACTTC; cdr3_aa: CSANRQGTHEQYF
v_call: TRBV30; clone_size: many; d_call: TRBD2; j_call: TRBJ2-1; cdr3_nt: TGTGCCTGGAAAGACGGACTAGCGGGAGGGCCGTCCTACAATGAGCAGTTCTTC; cdr3_aa: CAWKDGLAGGPSYNEQFF
v_call: TRBV20-1; clone_size: -; d_call: -; j_call: TRBJ1-1; cdr3_nt: TGCAGTGCCCCGAGACAGCACAACACTGAAGCTTTCTTT; cdr3_aa: CSAPRQHNTEAFF
v_call: TRBV20-1; clone_size: -; d_call: TRBD2; j_call: TRBJ2-3; cdr3_nt: TGCAGTGCTAGAGGACTAGCGGGGGGGGTTAGCACAGATACGCAGTATTTT; cdr3_aa: CSARGLAGGVSTDTQYF
v_call: TRBV19; clone_size: -; d_call: TRBD2; j_call: TRBJ2-5; cdr3_nt: TGTGCCAGCGGGACTAGCGGAGGAGTGTCTTGGGAGACCCAGTACTTC; cdr3_aa: CASGTSGGVSWETQYF
v_call: TRBV9; clone_size: -; d_call: TRBD1; j_call: TRBJ1-5; cdr3_nt: TGTGCCAGCAGCCGGGGGGGGGACAGTAATCAGCCCCAGCATTTT; cdr3_aa: CASSRGGDSNQPQHF
v_call: TRBV3-1; clone_size: many; d_call: -; j_call: TRBJ1-2; cdr3_nt: TGTGCCAGCAGCCAAGATGTTGGAGGGCGAGGCTACACCTTC; cdr3_aa: CASSQDVGGRGYTF
v_call: TRBV11-2; clone_size: many; d_call: -; j_call: TRBJ2-7; cdr3_nt: TGTGCCAGCAGCACCCCGGGACACAACTCCTACGAGCAGTACTTC; cdr3_aa: CASSTPGHNSYEQYF
v_call: TRBV18; clone_size: -; d_call: -; j_call: TRBJ1-3; cdr3_nt: TGTGCCAGCTCTCGAGGCTCTGGAAACACCATATATTTT; cdr3_aa: CASSRGSGNTIYF
v_call: TRBV27; clone_size: many; d_call: -; j_call: TRBJ2-4; cdr3_nt: TGTGCCAGCAGTTTAGACGGCCAAAACATTCAGTACTTC; cdr3_aa: CASSLDGQNIQYF
v_call: TRBV3-1; clone_size: -; d_call: -; j_call: TRBJ2-2; cdr3_nt: TGTGCCAGCAGCCAAGATATTCGGGGGACAATTAACACCGGGGAGCTGTTTTTT; cdr3_aa: CASSQDIRGTINTGELFF
v_call: TRBV3-1; clone_size: many; d_call: -; j_call: TRBJ2-1; cdr3_nt: TGTGCCAGCAGCCCCTTGGCAAGTGAGCAGTTCTTC; cdr3_aa: CASSPLASEQFF
v_call: TRBV5-6; clone_size: many; d_call: -; j_call: TRBJ1-1; cdr3_nt: TGTGCCAGCAGCATACGGACGGTGAACACTGAAGCTTTCTTT; cdr3_aa: CASSIRTVNTEAFF
v_call: TRBV5-1; clone_size: many; d_call: -; j_call: TRBJ2-5; cdr3_nt: TGCGCCAGCAGCTTACAGGGTAGAGAGACCCAGTACTTC; cdr3_aa: CASSLQGRETQYF
v_call: TRBV5-1; clone_size: few; d_call: -; j_call: TRBJ2-1; cdr3_nt: TGCGCCAGCAGCTTGGTCCCGGGGCGTAATGAGCAGTTCTTC; cdr3_aa: CASSLVPGRNEQFF
v_call: TRBV4-1; clone_size: -; d_call: -; j_call: TRBJ2-7; cdr3_nt: TGCGCCAGCAGCCCGGAATCCCTCTACGAGCAGTACTTC; cdr3_aa: CASSPESLYEQYF
v_call: TRBV18; clone_size: many; d_call: -; j_call: TRBJ1-1; cdr3_nt: TGTGCCAGCTCACAACGGGACACCACTGAAGCTTTCTTT; cdr3_aa: CASSQRDTTEAFF
v_call: TRBV6-1; clone_size: many; d_call: TRBD1; j_call: TRBJ1-2; cdr3_nt: TGTGCCAGCACTCCCCGAGGGGGCGAGGGCTACACCTTC; cdr3_aa: CASTPRGGEGYTF
v_call: TRBV7-3; clone_size: many; d_call: -; j_call: TRBJ2-3; cdr3_nt: TGTGCCAGCAGCCCCGGTGGGGGCACAGATACGCAGTATTTT; cdr3_aa: CASSPGGGTDTQYF
v_call: TRBV7-8; clone_size: -; d_call: -; j_call: TRBJ2-1; cdr3_nt: TGTGCCAGCAGCTTAGGGACTACTTACAATGAGCAGTTCTTC; cdr3_aa: CASSLGTTYNEQFF
v_call: TRBV5-1; clone_size: many; d_call: -; j_call: TRBJ2-7; cdr3_nt: TGCGCCAGCAGCTTGGTGGACTCCCTCTCCTACGAGCAGTACTTC; cdr3_aa: CASSLVDSLSYEQYF